A single T cell receptor beta chain is shown here with its context. Per the original methods: Estimates of nucleated cell counts were drawn from the amplification of reference gene primers. Sequencing was performed with immunoSEQ multiplex PCR; in TCRdb, only in-frame clones are kept and a portion is missing. The V and J calls and clone size come from that table; D and trimming were worked out from the DNA. The data hold 150,000 to 200,000 clones, with approximately 82% observed a single time. This specimen belongs to a study of blood T cell repertoires in COVID-19. The overall study: Donors in the United States, Italy and Spain gave samples during acute or convalescent COVID-19. The cDNA or gDNA used as material had been derived from T cells, B-cell-depleted T cells, or PBMCs.

Sequencing was done on a sample of peripheral blood. The clonotype comes from a human donor with acute or convalescent COVID-19. The donor label of this sample is uncertain.

CDR3 nucleotide sequence: TGCGCCAGCAGCTTGGGACAGGGACATCAGCCCCAGCATTTT. This translates into CASSLGQGHQPQHF. This chain connects TRBV5-1 to TRBJ1-5; 7 positions match TRBD1. CDR1 is SGHRS and CDR2 is YFSETQ in the germline V gene. This CDR3 region has 14 residues. V lost 0 bases, J lost 5 bases, and 2 bases stayed unmatched.